The rows below give T cell receptor beta chains drawn from one sample of a study of OX40 agonist ivuxolimab in advanced cancers. The table came from immunoSEQ multiplex PCR; TCRdb's copy has only in-frame clones and leaves some out. The table records 76,000 or so clones, about 89% of them present only once. Source: CD4+ or CD8+ T cells sorted from blood, taken in a trial of the OX40 agonist ivuxolimab. The receptors come from an adult with an advanced solid tumor such as melanoma, head and neck, liver or kidney cancer. Both conserved end residues are part of each CDR3. The D gene is left open where the match is weak. A row's size may be missing; if present it is once, few, many or a size class.

D: .; size: few; V: TRBV30; J: TRBJ1-4; CDR3: CAWGRGVATNEKLFF; DNA: TGTGCCTGGGGGCGGGGCGTTGCAACTAATGAAAAACTGTTTTTT
D: TRBD1; size: .; V: TRBV6-6; J: TRBJ1-5; CDR3: CASSLQGAQPQHF; DNA: TGTGCCAGCAGTTTACAGGGGGCTCAGCCCCAGCATTTT
D: TRBD1; size: few; V: TRBV6-1; J: TRBJ1-3; CDR3: CASNGQAYSGNTIYF; DNA: TGTGCCAGCAACGGACAGGCCTACTCTGGAAACACCATATATTTT
D: TRBD2; size: .; V: TRBV28; J: TRBJ2-3; CDR3: CASSLTSGSQTDTQYF; DNA: TGTGCCAGCAGTTTAACTAGCGGGAGTCAGACAGATACGCAGTATTTT
D: TRBD2; size: .; V: TRBV6-6; J: TRBJ2-7; CDR3: CASSYSGAGASYEQYF; DNA: TGTGCCAGCAGTTACTCTGGAGCGGGGGCGTCCTACGAGCAGTACTTC
D: .; size: .; V: TRBV4-2; J: TRBJ1-4; CDR3: CASSPGPATNEKLFF; DNA: TGTGCCAGCAGCCCGGGGCCGGCCACTAATGAAAAACTGTTTTTT
D: TRBD1; size: .; V: TRBV7-9; J: TRBJ2-2; CDR3: CASGQRQGSDTGELFF; DNA: TGTGCCAGCGGCCAACGACAGGGCTCGGACACCGGGGAGCTGTTTTTT
D: .; size: .; V: TRBV27; J: TRBJ2-5; CDR3: CASSRPGGSQETQYF; DNA: TGTGCCAGCAGCCGACCCGGCGGTTCACAAGAGACCCAGTACTTC
D: .; size: .; V: TRBV5-6; J: TRBJ2-4; CDR3: CASSPGLNANIQYF; DNA: TGTGCCAGCAGCCCCGGACTCAATGCAAACATTCAGTACTTC
D: .; size: .; V: TRBV7-6; J: TRBJ1-5; CDR3: CASSLGPGTPQHF; DNA: TGTGCCAGCAGCTTAGGCCCGGGTACGCCCCAGCATTTT
D: TRBD1; size: .; V: TRBV2; J: TRBJ1-2; CDR3: CASRGFRDSAYGYTF; DNA: TGTGCCAGCAGAGGATTTAGGGACAGCGCCTATGGCTACACCTTC
D: .; size: .; V: TRBV27; J: TRBJ2-1; CDR3: CASRVVGPSSYNEQFF; DNA: TGTGCCAGCAGGGTTGTCGGGCCTAGCTCCTACAATGAGCAGTTCTTC